The rows below give T cell receptor beta chains drawn from one sample of a study of T cells in Graves' hyperthyroidism and ophthalmopathy. TCRdb processed the multiplex PCR reads anew with MiXCR; each CDR3 protein has one entry. The sample holds 540,000 or so distinct CDR3 sequences, around a sixth seen once. The material sequenced was blood. Receptors were obtained from a woman younger than 45 with Graves' hyperthyroidism. The CDR3 runs from the conserved cysteine through the conserved F or W. The D gene is left open where the match is weak. Only part of the rows carry a size: once, few, many, or a class if the clone is expanded.

J | size | D | V | DNA | CDR3
TRBJ2-2 | many | TRBD2 | TRBV6-1 | TGTGCCAGCAGTCGTTGGACTAGCCGACTTAACACCGGGGAGCTGTTTTTT | CASSRWTSRLNTGELFF
TRBJ2-7 | - | TRBD2 | TRBV6-2/TRBV6-3 | TGTGCCAGCACTAGCGGGGGCTCCTACGAGCAGTACTTC | CASTSGGSYEQYF
TRBJ2-1 | many | - | TRBV6-1 | TGTGCCAGCAGTGAAACACCCGGACTATACAATGAGCAGTTCTTC | CASSETPGLYNEQFF
TRBJ1-2 | many | - | TRBV12-3/TRBV12-4 | TGTGCCAGCAGTTTACGCGCACCTTCTAACTATGGCTACACCTTC | CASSLRAPSNYGYTF
TRBJ1-1 | few | - | TRBV27 | TGTGCCAGCAGTTTGAGTTGGCATATGAACACTGAAGCTTTCTTT | CASSLSWHMNTEAFF
TRBJ2-1 | many | TRBD2 | TRBV3-1 | TGTGCCAGCAGCCAAGATCTATTAGCGGGGGAGCAGTTCTTC | CASSQDLLAGEQFF
TRBJ2-5 | - | - | TRBV6-1 | TGTGCCAGCAGTGTAGGGGGAGGGCCTGGGGAGACCCAGTACTTC | CASSVGGGPGETQYF
TRBJ2-1 | many | - | TRBV7-9 | TGTGCCAGCAGCTGGGGGAATGAGCAGTTCTTC | CASSWGNEQFF
TRBJ2-1 | many | TRBD2 | TRBV15 | TGTGCCACCAGCAGCTCCGGGACTAGCGGGACCGCTATCCATGGATCCTACAATGAGCAGTTCTTC | CATSSSGTSGTAIHGSYNEQFF
TRBJ2-3 | - | TRBD2 | TRBV29-1 | TGCAGCCTCCGGACTAGCGGGACGTCTAGCACAGATACGCAGTATTTT | CSLRTSGTSSTDTQYF
TRBJ1-1 | many | - | TRBV20-1 | TGCAGTGCTAGAAAGACAGAGAACACTGAAGCTTTCTTT | CSARKTENTEAFF
TRBJ1-2 | - | - | TRBV3-1 | TGTGCCAGCAGCCAACCGGGGGAAGGCTACACCTTC | CASSQPGEGYTF
TRBJ2-1 | few | TRBD2 | TRBV20-1 | TGCAGTGCTAGTGAATGGTTGACTAGCGGGAGAAGTAACAATGAGCAGTTCTTC | CSASEWLTSGRSNNEQFF
TRBJ2-3 | many | - | TRBV20-1 | TGCAGTGCCAAGGAGGGAGATACGCAGTATTTT | CSAKEGDTQYF
TRBJ2-7 | - | - | TRBV27 | TGTGCCAGCAGTTTATGGAGCGGTGATCTGCGGGGAGTTCACGAGCAGTACTTC | CASSLWSGDLRGVHEQYF
TRBJ1-3 | - | - | TRBV5-1 | TGCGCCAGCAGCGCGCCGGACTCTGGAAACACCATATATTTT | CASSAPDSGNTIYF
TRBJ2-7 | - | TRBD1 | TRBV27 | TGTGCCAGCACGAATCTACGGACAGGGGGTATATACGAGCAGTACTTC | CASTNLRTGGIYEQYF
TRBJ1-4 | few | - | TRBV7-9 | TGTGCCAGCAGCGCTGAAACGACGGGTGAAAAACTGTTTTTT | CASSAETTGEKLFF
TRBJ2-5 | - | - | TRBV10-3 | TGTGCCATCAAGGGAGGGGGGCAGAACCAAGAGACCCAGTACTTC | CAIKGGGQNQETQYF
TRBJ1-1 | many | - | TRBV30 | TGTGCCTGGGGAGGCCCAGCTTTCTTT | CAWGGPAFF
TRBJ2-3 | many | TRBD1 | TRBV6-2/TRBV6-3 | TGTGCCAGCAGTTACGTGGACAGGAGCACAGATACGCAGTATTTT | CASSYVDRSTDTQYF
TRBJ2-2 | many | - | TRBV2 | TGTGCCAGCAGTCGGCAGCTGAACACCGGGGAGCTGTTTTTT | CASSRQLNTGELFF
TRBJ2-1 | many | TRBD2 | TRBV20-1 | TGCAGTGCTAGAAAAGGGACTAGCGGGAGTTTTGAGCAGTTCTTC | CSARKGTSGSFEQFF
TRBJ2-1 | - | TRBD1 | TRBV28 | TGTGCCAGCAGTCCCACAGGGGTTGGGTCCTACAATGAGCAGTTCTTC | CASSPTGVGSYNEQFF
TRBJ2-1 | few | TRBD2 | TRBV20-1 | TGCAGTGCTAATAGCGGGAGGCACAATGAGCAGTTCTTC | CSANSGRHNEQFF
TRBJ2-5 | - | TRBD1 | TRBV29-1 | TGCAGCACTAGACAGGGCCGAGAGACCCAGTACTTC | CSTRQGRETQYF
TRBJ2-1 | few | - | TRBV4-1 | TGCGCCAGCAGCCAAGAACGGAGACAGGCGAGCTCCTACAATGAGCAGTTCTTC | CASSQERRQASSYNEQFF
TRBJ2-2 | - | - | TRBV10-2 | TGCGCCAGCAGTGAAAGCGGCGCCGGGGAGCTGTTTTTT | CASSESGAGELFF
TRBJ1-6 | once | - | TRBV5-6 | TGTGCCAGTTCCGGGACGGAGGATTCACCCCTCCACTTT | CASSGTEDSPLHF
TRBJ2-7 | many | - | TRBV20-1 | TGCAGTGCTAGGGACCAGCGGGTCCCCGAGCAGTACTTC | CSARDQRVPEQYF
TRBJ1-2 | many | - | TRBV12-3/TRBV12-4 | TGTGCCAGCACCATTGCGGGAGATTATGGCTACACCTTC | CASTIAGDYGYTF
TRBJ2-3 | many | - | TRBV7-9 | TGTGCCAGCAGTACCAACTCGTGGGAGTACCGCACAGATACGCAGTATTTT | CASSTNSWEYRTDTQYF
TRBJ2-1 | few | TRBD2 | TRBV7-9 | TGTGCCAGCAGCCGCAGGACTAGCGGGAACAATGAGCAGTTCTTC | CASSRRTSGNNEQFF
TRBJ2-1 | many | TRBD1 | TRBV27 | TGTGCCAGCAGTTTCAGGGGGCTAAATGAGCAGTTCTTC | CASSFRGLNEQFF
TRBJ2-7 | - | - | TRBV20-1 | TGCAGTGCTATCCCGGACGACTCCTACGAGCAGTACTTC | CSAIPDDSYEQYF
TRBJ2-5 | few | - | TRBV5-1 | TGCGCCAGCAGCTTGTTCCAGGCCAAACAAGAGACCCAGTACTTC | CASSLFQAKQETQYF
TRBJ2-1 | - | - | TRBV19 | TGTGCCAGTAGTATTGGTACGGGAGAGCCCAATGAGCAGTTCTTC | CASSIGTGEPNEQFF
TRBJ2-7 | many | TRBD2 | TRBV7-2 | TGTGCCAGCAGCTCCTACATCCTAGCGGGAGTATTTGAGCAGTACTTC | CASSSYILAGVFEQYF
TRBJ2-2 | many | - | TRBV20-1 | TGCAGTGCCCCCTCCCCAGGGACCGGGGAGCTGTTTTTT | CSAPSPGTGELFF
TRBJ1-6 | - | - | TRBV3-1 | TGTGCCAGCAGCCAAGCTCACACGCTCCCCCTCCACTTT | CASSQAHTLPLHF
TRBJ2-2 | many | - | TRBV5-1 | TGCGCCAGCAGCTCAGGTAGCGGATACACCGGGGAGCTGTTTTTT | CASSSGSGYTGELFF
TRBJ2-5 | many | - | TRBV7-9 | TGTGCCAGCAGCTCCTCCGTCGGGAAAGAGACCCAGTACTTC | CASSSSVGKETQYF
TRBJ2-2 | - | - | TRBV12-3/TRBV12-4 | TGTGCCAGCAGTTTCCGGGGTCGAGGGGAGCTGTTTTTT | CASSFRGRGELFF
TRBJ2-1 | many | TRBD2 | TRBV20-1 | TGCAGTGCTAGAGAACTAGCGGGAACGCACAATGAGCAGTTCTTC | CSARELAGTHNEQFF
TRBJ1-2 | many | - | TRBV6-2/TRBV6-3 | TGTGCCAGCAGCCGGGACCGGGACAACTATGGCTACACCTTC | CASSRDRDNYGYTF
TRBJ2-3 | many | - | TRBV7-9 | TGTGCCAGCAGCCTAGGGGCGGAGACAGATACGCAGTATTTT | CASSLGAETDTQYF
TRBJ2-1 | few | TRBD2 | TRBV19 | TGTGCCAGTAGTATACCGGGGGGATCATACAATGAGCAGTTCTTC | CASSIPGGSYNEQFF